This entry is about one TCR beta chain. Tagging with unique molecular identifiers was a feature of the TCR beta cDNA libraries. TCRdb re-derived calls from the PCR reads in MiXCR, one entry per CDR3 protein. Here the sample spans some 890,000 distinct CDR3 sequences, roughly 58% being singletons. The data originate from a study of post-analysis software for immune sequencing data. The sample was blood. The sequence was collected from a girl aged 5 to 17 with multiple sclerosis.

CDR3 loop: CSASGRDRDEGGYGYTF. Written as DNA, the CDR3 is TGCAGTGCTTCGGGCAGGGACAGAGATGAGGGGGGCTATGGCTACACCTTC. This rearrangement joins TRBV20-1 to TRBJ1-2; TRBD1 agrees at 7 bases. The CDR3 totals 17 residues. CDR1 and CDR2 (germline): DFQATT, SNEGSKA (reference sequence). With V trimmed by 5 bases and J by 4 bases, 19 bases remained unmatched.